Shown below are 9 T cell receptor beta chains from a single sample sequenced in a study of vaccination and CD4 T cells after COVID-19. Treatment of the sample: roughly 11-day PBMC culture with coronavirus spike peptide pools or control peptides (ViraFEST assay). Cultured CD4+ T-cell DNA underwent Oncomine TCR Beta short-read sequencing. TCRdb re-called the PCR reads through MiXCR, storing one row per CDR3 protein. The top ten hold 15% to 20% of the sample, which has about 14,000 distinct CDR3 sequences, approximately 61% seen once. Antigens of these TCRs are unknown. Sequencing input: CD4+ T cells from blood, cultured in vitro. The receptors derive from a human donor who had recovered from COVID-19.

The chain joins TRBV20-1 to TRBJ2-3; TRBD2 matches 10 bases. V was pared by 3 bases and J by 6 bases, with 6 bases of the junction left unmatched. The CDR3 has 14 amino acids. Germline V gene data show CDR1 as DFQATT and CDR2 as SNEGSKA (reference sequence). The CDR3 sequence is CSASTAGGPDTQYF. The CDR3 region has the DNA TGCAGTGCTAGCACAGCGGGGGGGCCGGATACGCAGTATTTT.

The chain has TRBV27 and TRBJ1-3; no clear D. CDR3 size: 13 residues. Germline V gives CDR1 MNHEY, CDR2 SMNVEV (reference sequence). Between the trimmed V and J ends, which lost 5 bases and 0 bases, there was a span of 5 bases. The CDR3 DNA is TGTGCCAGCAGTCAGCGCTCTGGAAACACCATATATTTT. This encodes CASSQRSGNTIYF.

The chain is built from TRBV27 and TRBJ1-1; possibly TRBD1 for D (5 bases). Per the germline V gene, CDR1 is MNHEY and CDR2 is SMNVEV (reference sequence). The ends were cut back, 5 bases at V and 7 bases at J, with 14 bases in the middle. This CDR3 region has 13 residues. For the CDR3, the DNA is TGTGCCAGCAGTCCCATCGACAGAAATGAAGCTTTCTTT. It yields the protein CASSPIDRNEAFF.

Only a few counts were recorded for this clonotype. V usage is TRBV7-2 and J usage is TRBJ1-6; unclear D gene. In germline, CDR1 is SGHTA, CDR2 FQGNSA. This CDR3 region has 13 residues. V was pared by 0 bases and J by 8 bases, with 5 bases between. This chain's CDR3 is CASSLAGDSPLHF. The CDR3 DNA reads as TGTGCCAGCAGCTTAGCGGGAGATTCACCCCTCCACTTT.

The chain uses TRBV7-3 and TRBJ2-2; TRBD1 is a possible D gene (5 bases). CDR3 length equals 17 residues. Germline loops: CDR1 SGHTA, CDR2 FQGTGA. V was shortened by 2 bases and J by 6 bases, with 19 bases between the two germline ends. CDR3 DNA: TGTGCCAGCAGCTTATATCCCAAGGGGCCCATCGCCGGGGAGCTGTTTTTT. Its protein is CASSLYPKGPIAGELFF.

The genes are TRBV19 and TRBJ2-5, with 7 bases lining up with TRBD2. This CDR3 is 14 amino acids long. J gave up 1 base and V 5 bases, and 4 bases lay outside the gene matches. The germline V gene encodes CDR1 LNHDA and CDR2 SQIVND (reference sequence). In nucleotides, the CDR3 is TGTGCCAGTAGTGGGCTAGCGGTCCAAGAGACCCAGTACTTC. It encodes CASSGLAVQETQYF.

The chain couples TRBV30 to TRBJ1-2; 8 bases are a match to TRBD1. Germline V CDR1 and CDR2: GTSNPN, SVGIG (reference sequence). V was pared by 3 bases and J by 8 bases, with 5 bases of the junction left unmatched. The CDR3 is 12 amino acids. The CDR3 bases are TGTGCCTGGAGCGAGACAGGGGTAGGCTACACCTTC. Translating gives CAWSETGVGYTF.

The chain recombines TRBV20-1 with TRBJ2-3, with D possibly being TRBD2 (6 bases). The V gene lost 3 bases and the J gene lost 4 bases, with 11 bases spanning the gap. Germline V gene sequence: CDR1 DFQATT, CDR2 SNEGSKA (reference sequence). The CDR3 covers 13 residues. CDR3 loop: CSARKGLSDTQYF. The CDR3 bases are TGCAGTGCTAGGAAGGGACTTTCAGATACGCAGTATTTT.

The V call is TRBV27, the J call TRBJ1-2; 7 nucleotides align to TRBD1. The germline V gene has CDR1 MNHEY and CDR2 SMNVEV (reference sequence). V gave up 8 bases and J gave up 3 bases; unmatched junction bases: 12. This CDR3 spans 15 amino acids. DNA for the CDR3: TGTGCCAGCTCGACAGGGCTTAAGGGGGACTATGGCTACACCTTC. Translation: CASSTGLKGDYGYTF.